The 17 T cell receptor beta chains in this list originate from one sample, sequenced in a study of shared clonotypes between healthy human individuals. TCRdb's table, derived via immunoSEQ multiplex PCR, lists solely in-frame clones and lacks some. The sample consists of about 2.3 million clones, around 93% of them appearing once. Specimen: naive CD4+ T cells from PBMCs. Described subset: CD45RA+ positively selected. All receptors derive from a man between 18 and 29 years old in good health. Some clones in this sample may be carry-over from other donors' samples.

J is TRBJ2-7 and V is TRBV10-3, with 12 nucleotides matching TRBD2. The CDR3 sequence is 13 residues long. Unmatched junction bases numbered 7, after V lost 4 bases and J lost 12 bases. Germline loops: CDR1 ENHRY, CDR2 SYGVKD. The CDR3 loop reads CAISALAGGPGYF. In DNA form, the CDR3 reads TGTGCCATCAGTGCTCTAGCGGGAGGGCCGGGGTACTTC.

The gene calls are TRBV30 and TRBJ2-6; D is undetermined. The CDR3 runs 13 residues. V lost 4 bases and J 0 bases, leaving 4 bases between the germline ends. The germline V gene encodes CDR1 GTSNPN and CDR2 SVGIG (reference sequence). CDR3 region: CAWKISGANVLTF. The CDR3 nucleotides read TGTGCCTGGAAGATCTCTGGGGCCAACGTCCTGACTTTC.

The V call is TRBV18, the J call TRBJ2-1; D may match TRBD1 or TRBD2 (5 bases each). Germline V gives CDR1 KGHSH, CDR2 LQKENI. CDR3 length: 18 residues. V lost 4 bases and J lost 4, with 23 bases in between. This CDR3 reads CASSQASLLPGQYNEQFF. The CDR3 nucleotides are TGTGCCAGCTCACAGGCCAGTCTACTCCCGGGGCAATACAATGAGCAGTTCTTC.

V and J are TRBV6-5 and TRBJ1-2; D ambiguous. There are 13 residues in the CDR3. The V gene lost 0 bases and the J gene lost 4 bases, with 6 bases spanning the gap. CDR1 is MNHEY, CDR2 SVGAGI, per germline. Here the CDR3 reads CASSYSSAYGYTF. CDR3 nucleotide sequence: TGTGCCAGCAGTTACTCGTCAGCCTATGGCTACACCTTC.

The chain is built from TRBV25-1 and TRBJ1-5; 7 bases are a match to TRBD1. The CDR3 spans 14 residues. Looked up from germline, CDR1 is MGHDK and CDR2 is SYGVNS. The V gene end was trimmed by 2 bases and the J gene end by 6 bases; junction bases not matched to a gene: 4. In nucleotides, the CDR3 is TGTGCCAGCAGTGAACAGGGGGGAGGTCAGCCCCAGCATTTT. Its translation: CASSEQGGGQPQHF.

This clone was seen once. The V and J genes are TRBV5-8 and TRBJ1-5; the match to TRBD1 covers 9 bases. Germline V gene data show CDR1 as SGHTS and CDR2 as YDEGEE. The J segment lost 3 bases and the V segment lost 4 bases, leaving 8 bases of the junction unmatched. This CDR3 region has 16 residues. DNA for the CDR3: TGTGCCAGCAGCCCGGGACAGGGCTATCTCAATCAGCCCCAGCATTTT. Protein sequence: CASSPGQGYLNQPQHF.

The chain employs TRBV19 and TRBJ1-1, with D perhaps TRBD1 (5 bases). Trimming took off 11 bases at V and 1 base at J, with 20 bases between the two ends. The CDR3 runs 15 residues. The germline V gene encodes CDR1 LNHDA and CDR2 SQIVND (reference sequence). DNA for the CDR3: TGTGCCTCAAGCCCCCTAGGACAACCGAACACTGAAGCTTTCTTT. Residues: CASSPLGQPNTEAFF.

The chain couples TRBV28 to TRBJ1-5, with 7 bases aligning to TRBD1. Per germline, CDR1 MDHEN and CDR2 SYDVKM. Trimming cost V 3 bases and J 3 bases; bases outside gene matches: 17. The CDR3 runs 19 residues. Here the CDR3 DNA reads TGTGCCAGCAGTTTTCCCCTACGACAGGGCACCGAGAACAATCAGCCCCAGCATTTT. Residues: CASSFPLRQGTENNQPQHF.

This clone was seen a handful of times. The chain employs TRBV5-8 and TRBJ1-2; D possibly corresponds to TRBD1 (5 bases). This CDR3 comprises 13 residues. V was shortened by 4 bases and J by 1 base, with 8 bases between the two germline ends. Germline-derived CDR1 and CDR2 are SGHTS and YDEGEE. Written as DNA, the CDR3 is TGTGCCAGCAGCGAGGGGAGTAACTATGGCTACACCTTC. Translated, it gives CASSEGSNYGYTF.

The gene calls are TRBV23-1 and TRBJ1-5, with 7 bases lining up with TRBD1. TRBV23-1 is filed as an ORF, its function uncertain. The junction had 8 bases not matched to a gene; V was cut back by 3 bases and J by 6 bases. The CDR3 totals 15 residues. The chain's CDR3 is CASSHSGRGRQPQHF. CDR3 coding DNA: TGCGCCAGCAGTCATTCCGGGAGGGGGCGTCAGCCCCAGCATTTT.

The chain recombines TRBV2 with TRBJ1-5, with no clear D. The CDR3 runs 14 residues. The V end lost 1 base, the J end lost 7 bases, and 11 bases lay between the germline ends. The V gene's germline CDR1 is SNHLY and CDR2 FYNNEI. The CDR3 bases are TGTGCCAGCAGTGAAGGTCGGGCCCCGCAGCCCCAGCATTTT. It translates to CASSEGRAPQPQHF.

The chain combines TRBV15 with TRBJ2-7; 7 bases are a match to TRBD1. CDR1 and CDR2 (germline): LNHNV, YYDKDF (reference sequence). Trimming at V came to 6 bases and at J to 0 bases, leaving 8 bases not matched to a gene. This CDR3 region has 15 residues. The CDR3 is CATSPLRGSSYEQYF. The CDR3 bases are TGTGCCACCAGTCCTCTCAGGGGGAGCTCCTACGAGCAGTACTTC.

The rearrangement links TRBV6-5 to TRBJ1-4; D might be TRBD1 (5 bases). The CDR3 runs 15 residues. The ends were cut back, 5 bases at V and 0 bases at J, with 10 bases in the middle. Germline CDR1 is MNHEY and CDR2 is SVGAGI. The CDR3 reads CASSIRQPTNEKLFF. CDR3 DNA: TGTGCCAGCAGTATTAGACAGCCAACTAATGAAAAACTGTTTTTT.

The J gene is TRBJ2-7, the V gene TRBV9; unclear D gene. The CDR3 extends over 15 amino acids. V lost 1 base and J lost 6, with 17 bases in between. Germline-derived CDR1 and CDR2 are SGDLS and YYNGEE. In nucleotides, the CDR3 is TGTGCCAGCAGCGTATCCGACGGCTCCCACCTCGAGCAGTACTTC. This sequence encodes CASSVSDGSHLEQYF.

CDR3: CATTRGQQETQYF. Here the CDR3 DNA reads TGTGCCACCACCAGGGGGCAGCAAGAGACCCAGTACTTC. This chain links TRBV15 with TRBJ2-5, with 8 bases that match TRBD1. Germline V CDR1 and CDR2: LNHNV, YYDKDF (reference sequence). V trimming: 7 bases; J trimming: 2 bases; junction bases outside the gene matches: 3. The CDR3 loop spans 13 amino acids.

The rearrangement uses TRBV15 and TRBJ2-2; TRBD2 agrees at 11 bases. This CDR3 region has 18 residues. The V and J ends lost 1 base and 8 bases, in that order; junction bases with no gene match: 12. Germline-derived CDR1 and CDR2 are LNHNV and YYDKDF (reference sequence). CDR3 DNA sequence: TGTGCCACCAGCAGAGGATTCGAACTAGCGGGAGTTGGTGGGGAGCTGTTTTTT. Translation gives CATSRGFELAGVGGELFF.

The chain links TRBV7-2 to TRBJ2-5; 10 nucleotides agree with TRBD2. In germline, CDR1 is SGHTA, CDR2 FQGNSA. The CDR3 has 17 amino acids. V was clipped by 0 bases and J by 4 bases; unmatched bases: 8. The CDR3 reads CASSLALVAGGGETQYF. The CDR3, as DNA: TGTGCCAGCAGCTTAGCGCTGGTAGCGGGAGGAGGAGAGACCCAGTACTTC.